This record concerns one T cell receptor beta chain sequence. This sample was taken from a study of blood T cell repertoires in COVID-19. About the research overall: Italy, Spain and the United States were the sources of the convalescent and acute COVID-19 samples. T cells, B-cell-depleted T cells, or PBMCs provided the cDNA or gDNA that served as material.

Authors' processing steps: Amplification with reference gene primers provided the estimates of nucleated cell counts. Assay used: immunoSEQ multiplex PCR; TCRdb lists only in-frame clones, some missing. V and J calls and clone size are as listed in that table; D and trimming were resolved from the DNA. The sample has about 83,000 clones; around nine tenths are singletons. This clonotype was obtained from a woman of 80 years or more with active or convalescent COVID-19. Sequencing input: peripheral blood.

Here the CDR3 reads CASSVVGRGIDEQYF. In nucleotides, the CDR3 is TGTGCCAGCAGCGTAGTGGGCAGGGGAATCGACGAGCAGTACTTC. The chain employs TRBV9 and TRBJ2-7; D is perhaps TRBD1 (6 bases). Germline V CDR1 and CDR2: SGDLS, YYNGEE. This CDR3 spans 15 amino acids. V was pared by 0 bases and J by 5 bases, with 15 bases between.